Following are 5 T cell receptor beta chains from one sample sequenced in a study of T cells in women clearing cervical HPV infection. The assay was immunoSEQ multiplex PCR, and TCRdb's table has in-frame clones only and misses some. Here the sample table reports roughly 20,000 clones. The sample taken for sequencing was blood buffy coat. These receptors were obtained from a woman between 18 and 70 years old with a cervical HPV16 infection that either progressed to CIN3+ or cleared (not recorded which).

A word on this clone: Read coverage stops 3 residues before the CDR3 terminus; the germline J gene supplies the remainder. The V gene is TRBV20-1, the J gene TRBJ1-2, with TRBD1 identical over 7 bases. This CDR3 has 14 residues. Germline V CDR1 and CDR2: DFQATT, SNEGSKA (reference sequence). The part of the CDR3 DNA that was read is TGCAGTGCTAGAGATCGTGCGACAGGGCTGGGA. This encodes CSARDRATGLG. The whole CDR3 region reads CSARDRATGLGYTF.

Turning to this clone: The read finishes 3 residues shy of the CDR3 end, and the germline J gene is used to complete it. The J gene is TRBJ2-5, the V gene TRBV20-1; the match to TRBD2 covers 14 bases. Per germline, CDR1 DFQATT and CDR2 SNEGSKA (reference sequence). The CDR3 runs to 15 residues. The DNA read from the CDR3 is TGCAGTGCTAGGGAGACTAGCGGGGGGGGGAGAACC. As protein: CSARETSGGGRT. The CDR3 reads in full as CSARETSGGGRTQYF.

About this clone: The read ends 3 residues before the CDR3 terminus; that terminus is restored from the germline J gene. The rearrangement joins TRBV29-1 to TRBJ1-4, with 9 bases aligning to TRBD1. The germline V gene has CDR1 SQVTM and CDR2 ANQGSEA. Losses at the gene ends were 4 bases for V and 8 bases for J; bases not matched to a gene: 11. The length of the CDR3 is 15 residues. The CDR3 DNA, read in part, is TGCAGCGTTGGTACAGGGGGCTTCCGTAGGGAAAAA. This encodes CSVGTGGFRREK. The entire CDR3 reads CSVGTGGFRREKLFF.

On this clone: Read coverage stops 3 residues before the CDR3 terminus; the germline J gene supplies the remainder. The chain employs TRBV12-3 or TRBV12-4 and TRBJ2-1; D is undetermined. The CDR3 sequence is 15 residues long. With 2 bases removed from V and 0 bases from J, the gap between germline ends came to 8 bases. The covered CDR3 bases are TGTGCCAGCAGTTTATTTGCGAACTCCTACAATGAG. Encoded protein: CASSLFANSYNE. The entire CDR3 reads CASSLFANSYNEQFF.

On this clone: The read finishes 3 residues shy of the CDR3 end, and the germline J gene is used to complete it. The chain carries TRBV7-9 and TRBJ1-2; 9 bases are shared with TRBD1. J gave up 3 bases and V 1 base, and 3 bases lay outside the gene matches. CDR1 SEHNR and CDR2 FQNEAQ come from the germline V gene (reference sequence). This CDR3 comprises 15 residues. This CDR3 reads CASSLGDRAYYGYTF. The CDR3 DNA, read in part, is TGTGCCAGCAGCTTAGGGGACAGGGCCTACTATGGC.